Listed here are 13 T cell receptor beta chains from one sample, sequenced in a study of cytomegalovirus exposure and HLA in healthy donors. Use of 60 Vbeta and 13 Jbeta primers characterized the PCR. Assay: immunoSEQ multiplex PCR; the TCRdb copy retains only in-frame clones and omits some. This table holds 210,000 or so clones, 65% to 80% found once. The sequencing sample was made of PBMCs. All receptors derive from a girl aged 2-10 years in good health and CMV-seronegative.

The V call is TRBV7-2, the J call TRBJ2-3; D is unclear. Germline V gives CDR1 SGHTA, CDR2 FQGNSA. The CDR3 totals 14 residues. V was cut by 3 bases and J by 1 base, with 8 bases left in between. The CDR3 loop is CASSFAAGTDTQYF. The CDR3 nucleotides read TGTGCCAGCAGCTTTGCGGCAGGCACAGATACGCAGTATTTT. Full variable domain (rest looked up from reference TRBV7-2 and TRBJ2-3): GAGVSQSPSNKVTEKGKDVELRCDPISGHTALYWYRQSLGQGLEFLIYFQGNSAPDKSGLPSDRFSAERTGGSVSTLTIQRTQQEDSAVYLCASSFAAGTDTQYFGPGTRLTVL.

This clone was observed once. This chain links TRBV27 with TRBJ1-5; 7 nucleotides agree with TRBD1. Unmatched junction bases numbered 2, after V lost 6 bases and J lost 0 bases. Germline CDR1 reads MNHEY; CDR2 reads SMNVEV (reference sequence). This CDR3 comprises 14 residues. The CDR3 bases are TGTGCCAGCAGGGACAGGTATAGCAATCAGCCCCAGCATTTT. Its protein is CASRDRYSNQPQHF.

This clone was counted many times. CDR3 DNA: TGTGCCAGAAGCTTGGGACAGGGCTACGAGCAGTACTTC. It specifies CARSLGQGYEQYF. The rearrangement joins TRBV5-3 to TRBJ2-7, with 7 positions matching TRBD1. TRBV5-3 is filed as an ORF, its function uncertain. With 0 bases clipped from V and 3 bases from J, the junction kept 0 bases outside the gene matches. This CDR3 comprises 13 residues.

The DNA of the CDR3 is TGTGCCAGCAGGCAGGGTAATCAGCCCCAGCATTTT. Translating gives CASRQGNQPQHF. V usage is TRBV6-6 and J usage is TRBJ1-5; TRBD1 is a possible D gene (5 bases). Between the trimmed V and J ends, which lost 6 bases and 4 bases, there was a span of 7 bases. The length of the CDR3 is 12 residues. Germline lookup yields CDR1 MNHNY and CDR2 SVGAGI (reference sequence).

This chain connects TRBV10-3 to TRBJ1-2; 7 bases line up with TRBD1. The trim removed 5 bases at V and 4 bases at J, leaving 4 bases unmatched. Germline-derived CDR1 and CDR2 are ENHRY and SYGVKD. There are 13 residues in the CDR3. Here the CDR3 reads CAISPTGLYGYTF. The CDR3 DNA is TGTGCCATCAGTCCGACAGGGCTCTATGGCTACACCTTC.

CDR3 amino acids: CASSLEGGPVAQFF. The CDR3 DNA is TGTGCCAGCAGCTTAGAGGGAGGGCCCGTGGCGCAGTTCTTC. This chain joins TRBV11-2 and TRBJ2-1; 7 bases line up with TRBD2. Germline CDR1 reads SGHAT; CDR2 reads FQNNGV. The CDR3 totals 14 residues. J gave up 12 bases and V 0 bases, and 8 bases lay outside the gene matches. Looking up the rest from reference TRBV11-2 and TRBJ2-1 gives the full variable domain: EAGVAQSPRYKIIEKRQSVAFWCNPISGHATLYWYQQILGQGPKLLIQFQNNGVVDDSQLPKDRFSAERLKGVDSTLKIQPAKLEDSAVYLCASSLEGGPVAQFFGPGTRLTVL.

The V call is TRBV5-8, the J call TRBJ2-2, with 8 bases that match TRBD1. J was trimmed by 7 bases and V by 1 base; bases with no gene match: 9. This CDR3 comprises 16 residues. Germline CDR1 is SGHTS and CDR2 is YDEGEE. CDR3 nucleotide sequence: TGTGCCAGCAGCTTGAAGCAGGGGGCGAGGGTCGGGGAGCTGTTTTTT. As protein: CASSLKQGARVGELFF.

This clone has more than one count but fewer than ten. This chain connects TRBV6-5 to TRBJ1-4; 10 positions agree with TRBD1. This CDR3 has 16 residues. CDR1 is MNHEY, CDR2 SVGAGI, per germline. The trim removed 2 bases at V and 10 bases at J, leaving 10 bases unmatched. CDR3 sequence (DNA): TGTGCCAGCAGTTACGAGTTAGGACAGGGGGTAGGAAAACTGTTTTTT. It yields the protein CASSYELGQGVGKLFF.

This sequence joins TRBV7-9 and TRBJ1-2, with TRBD1 matching over 10 bases. The CDR3 length is 15 residues. Germline V gene lookup returns CDR1 SEHNR and CDR2 FQNEAQ (reference sequence). Trimming at V came to 5 bases and at J to 7 bases, leaving 10 bases not matched to a gene. CDR3 in amino acids: CASSLNRQGATGYTF. The CDR3 DNA sequence: TGTGCCAGCAGCCTAAACCGACAGGGGGCGACTGGCTACACCTTC.

The chain uses TRBV9 and TRBJ2-3; D possibly corresponds to TRBD1 (6 bases). Trimming shortened V by 4 bases and J by 6 bases, and 15 bases separated the two germline ends. The germline V gene has CDR1 SGDLS and CDR2 YYNGEE. The CDR3 consists of 14 residues. The CDR3 is CASSTGQGMDTQYF. The CDR3, as DNA: TGTGCCAGCAGCACTGGGCAGGGGATGGATACGCAGTATTTT.

The gene calls are TRBV6-1 and TRBJ2-7, with 7 bases fitting TRBD2. Trimming removed 2 bases from V and 12 bases from J; junction bases left unmatched: 19. The germline gives CDR1 MNHNS, CDR2 SASEGT. The CDR3 contains 16 residues. CDR3 protein: CASSEMGGDPRRWLYF. Here the CDR3 DNA reads TGTGCCAGCAGTGAAATGGGGGGGGACCCCCGGCGCTGGCTGTACTTC.

The rearrangement joins TRBV11-1 to TRBJ1-6; D unclear. Looked up from germline, CDR1 is SGHAT and CDR2 is FQDESV (reference sequence). The CDR3 is made up of 14 amino acids. V lost 3 bases to trimming and J lost 3 bases, with 6 bases between them. CDR3 coding DNA: TGTGCCAGCAGCTTGCGGGACTATAATTCACCCCTCCACTTT. It translates to CASSLRDYNSPLHF.

The genes are TRBV5-1 and TRBJ1-3; D is uncertain. The V and J ends lost 2 bases and 4 bases respectively, with 10 bases between them. The CDR3 is made up of 14 amino acids. Germline V lookup: CDR1 SGHRS, CDR2 YFSETQ. The CDR3 DNA is TGCGCCAGCAGCTTACTAAAAAGGGGAAACACCATATATTTT. Residues: CASSLLKRGNTIYF.